These 24 T cell receptor beta chains came from one sample sequenced in a study of blood T cells in healthy people across ages. Together with a sample-barcoded 5' primer, a J-beta primer mix was included in a second PCR lasting roughly 7 to 11 cycles. TCRdb reprocessed the 5' RACE reads with MiXCR, giving one entry per CDR3 protein. In the table there are around 990,000 distinct CDR3 sequences, approximately 38% of which are singletons. Material for sequencing was blood. Receptor source: a man aged 18 to 29 in good health.

This clonotype has a single count. This chain joins TRBV5-1 and TRBJ2-3, with TRBD2 matching over 7 bases. The CDR3 is made up of 18 amino acids. The ends lost 4 bases at V and 5 bases at J; junction bases unmatched: 19. CDR1 and CDR2 from the germline V gene are SGHRS and YFSETQ. The DNA for the CDR3 is TGCGCCAGCAGCCTAAGGGACTACCAAGGCGGCGGCAGAGATACGCAGTATTTT. Its translation is CASSLRDYQGGGRDTQYF.

This clonotype was counted only a few times. This chain connects TRBV14 to TRBJ2-1; D is uncertain. The germline CDR1 and CDR2 sequences are SGHDN and FVKESK. The V end was cut by 4 bases, the J end by 6 bases, with 13 bases between. This CDR3 is 14 amino acids long. CDR3 DNA sequence: TGTGCCAGCAGCCTGACGTGGCGTCGCAATGAGCAGTTCTTC. This encodes CASSLTWRRNEQFF.

The CDR3 DNA sequence: TGTGCCAGCAGCTCGAGGGGGCGAAGCACTGAAGCTTTCTTT. Its protein is CASSSRGRSTEAFF. The chain links TRBV7-2 to TRBJ1-1; 7 nucleotides agree with TRBD1. Germline V gene sequence: CDR1 SGHTA, CDR2 FQGNSA. CDR3 size: 14 residues. Trimming removed 4 bases from V and 4 bases from J; junction bases left unmatched: 6.

V is TRBV7-2 and J is TRBJ2-1, with D hard to call. The CDR3 length is 12 residues. Trimming removed 7 bases at V and 12 bases at J, with 16 bases between. Per germline, CDR1 SGHTA and CDR2 FQGNSA. CDR3 nucleotide sequence: TGTGCCAGCAACTTCTCCGGTTGGGCGCAGTTCTTC. Its translation is CASNFSGWAQFF.

In regard to this clonotype: At one end the junction does not follow the germline gene, possibly because of a read error. This sequence joins TRBV6-2 or TRBV6-3 and TRBJ2-1, with 10 bases matching TRBD1. The germline V gene has CDR1 MNHEY and CDR2 SVGEGT. This CDR3 spans 15 amino acids. For the CDR3, the DNA is TGTGCCACCCGGGGACAGGGGAGCACCTACAATAAGCAGTTCTTC. This codes for CATRGQGSTYNKQFF.

This clonotype was observed a few times. The V gene is TRBV13, the J gene TRBJ1-1; 11 bases map to TRBD1. The CDR3 runs 14 residues. V was pared by 10 bases and J by 1 base, with 5 bases of the junction left unmatched. Germline V CDR1 and CDR2: PRHDT, FYEKMQ (reference sequence). Written as DNA, the CDR3 is TGTGCCACCGGGACAGGGGGGACGAACACTGAAGCTTTCTTT. This encodes CATGTGGTNTEAFF.

This clonotype has more than one count but fewer than ten. The CDR3 DNA is TGTGCCAGCGGCCTCGCGGTGAGAACTGAAGCTTTCTTT. Amino acid sequence: CASGLAVRTEAFF. The chain carries TRBV27 and TRBJ1-1; no reliable D call. The germline CDR1 and CDR2 sequences are MNHEY and SMNVEV (reference sequence). The CDR3 spans 13 residues. The ends were cut back, 8 bases at V and 5 bases at J, with 15 bases in the middle.

The chain uses TRBV6-1 and TRBJ2-3; tentative D call: TRBD2 (5 bases). CDR1 and CDR2 from the germline V gene are MNHNS and SASEGT. The V end was cut by 2 bases, the J end by 2 bases, with 8 bases between. This CDR3 contains 14 residues. The CDR3 loop is CASSEPSPTDTQYF. In DNA, the CDR3 is TGTGCCAGCAGTGAACCTAGCCCCACAGATACGCAGTATTTT.

This clonotype was observed a handful of times. The gene calls are TRBV6-6 and TRBJ2-7; 8 nucleotides align to TRBD1. Unmatched junction bases numbered 8, after V lost 5 bases and J lost 2 bases. This CDR3 region has 15 residues. Germline assignment: CDR1 MNHNY and CDR2 SVGAGI (reference sequence). Here the CDR3 reads CASSPRGQETYEQYF. CDR3 nucleotides: TGTGCCAGCAGTCCTAGGGGACAGGAGACCTACGAGCAGTACTTC.

The chain links TRBV3-1 to TRBJ2-1; weak D call: TRBD1 (5 bases). Between the trimmed V and J ends, which lost 1 base and 3 bases, there was a span of 13 bases. The CDR3 has 16 amino acids. The germline CDR1 and CDR2 sequences are LGHDT and YNNKEL (reference sequence). As DNA, the CDR3 is TGTGCCAGCAGCCAAGGCAGGGCTACCAGCTACAATGAGCAGTTCTTC. This translates into CASSQGRATSYNEQFF.

V usage is TRBV21-1 and J usage is TRBJ2-7; the DNA was not used to check the table's D call, TRBD1. TRBV21-1 is recorded as a pseudogene. The CDR3 is 18 amino acids. CDR3 DNA: TGTGCCAGCAGCTCGGGACGACTGGACAGGGACCTCTCCTACGAGCAGTACTTC. The encoded protein is CASSSGRLDRDLSYEQYF.

The V and J genes are TRBV7-2 and TRBJ2-3; possible D gene TRBD1, 6 bases. Trimming took off 5 bases at V and 4 bases at J, with 13 bases between the two ends. The CDR3 sequence is 14 residues long. Germline V gene sequence: CDR1 SGHTA, CDR2 FQGNSA. CDR3 residues: CASSADRTADTQYF. The DNA of the CDR3 is TGTGCCAGCAGCGCTGACAGGACGGCAGATACGCAGTATTTT.

This chain joins TRBV20-1 and TRBJ2-3, with 12 bases lining up with TRBD2. V lost 2 bases and J lost 2; bases outside the gene matches: 5. The CDR3 is 16 residues long. Germline values: CDR1 DFQATT, CDR2 SNEGSKA (reference sequence). In nucleotides, the CDR3 is TGCAGTGCTAGATCGGGACTAGCGGGCCCCACAGATACGCAGTATTTT. Translated, it gives CSARSGLAGPTDTQYF.

The chain couples TRBV29-1 to TRBJ2-3; D is unclear. CDR1 SQVTM and CDR2 ANQGSEA come from the germline V gene. Trimming left V 6 bases short and J 0 bases short, with 10 bases between. The CDR3 totals 13 residues. CDR3 residues: CSVIDRSTDTQYF. CDR3 nucleotides: TGCAGCGTCATAGATCGTAGCACAGATACGCAGTATTTT.

This clonotype has a handful of counts. The gene calls are TRBV6-5 and TRBJ2-7; 8 bases are shared with TRBD1. CDR3 size: 14 residues. V lost 2 bases to trimming and J lost 3 bases; unmatched junction nucleotides: 3. From germline, CDR1 is MNHEY and CDR2 SVGAGI. The CDR3 nucleotides are TGTGCCAGCAGTTACGGACAGGGATTCTACGAGCAGTACTTC. This codes for CASSYGQGFYEQYF.

The J gene is TRBJ2-2, the V gene TRBV7-3; unclear D gene. This CDR3 has 16 residues. The germline V gene encodes CDR1 SGHTA and CDR2 FQGTGA. Trimming removed 1 base from V and 5 bases from J, with 14 bases in between. CDR3 DNA sequence: TGTGCCAGCAGCTTAAACCCCACAGACCTAACCGGGGAGCTGTTTTTT. Translation gives CASSLNPTDLTGELFF.

The chain couples TRBV6-2 or TRBV6-3 to TRBJ1-2; possible D gene TRBD1, 6 bases. Germline V gene data show CDR1 as MNHEY and CDR2 as SVGEGT. The length of the CDR3 is 15 residues. V shed 2 bases and J shed 6 bases, with 16 bases lying between them. CDR3 coding DNA: TGTGCCAGCAGTTACGACGTGGGGGGGCGAAATGGCTACACCTTC. Its translation is CASSYDVGGRNGYTF.

The table lists this clonotype with a few counts. The V and J genes are TRBV5-1 and TRBJ2-1; the D gene is possibly TRBD1 (6 bases). The CDR3 runs 14 residues. The germline gives CDR1 SGHRS, CDR2 YFSETQ. V lost 4 bases to trimming and J lost 5 bases, with 13 bases between them. The CDR3 DNA reads as TGCGCCAGCAGCGGTGGGGGCGGAAACAATGAGCAGTTCTTC. Translating gives CASSGGGGNNEQFF.

This clonotype showed up just a few times. The chain uses TRBV4-1 and TRBJ2-1; D possibly corresponds to TRBD2 (5 bases). The CDR3 has 17 amino acids. V lost 4 bases and J 0 bases, leaving 16 bases between the germline ends. The germline CDR1 and CDR2 sequences are MGHRA and YSYEKL. CDR3 nucleotide sequence: TGCGCCAGCAGCCCCCGGGGTCTACCGAGCTCCTACAATGAGCAGTTCTTC. Encoded protein: CASSPRGLPSSYNEQFF.

For this clonotype: An end of the junction does not agree with germline; a read error may underlie this. The J gene is TRBJ2-7, the V gene TRBV6-2 or TRBV6-3, with D hard to call. Per the germline V gene, CDR1 is MNHEY and CDR2 is SVGEGT. The CDR3 consists of 14 residues. CDR3 bases: TGCGCCGGCAGTTACTCGGACGCCACCTACGAGCAGTACTTC. It encodes CAGSYSDATYEQYF.

At least ten counts were recorded for this clonotype. The chain carries TRBV9 and TRBJ2-1; tentatively, D is TRBD2 (5 bases). The CDR3 sequence is 13 residues long. Germline CDR1 reads SGDLS; CDR2 reads YYNGEE. V lost 5 bases to trimming and J lost 2 bases, with 8 bases between them. The CDR3 loop reads CASSVGAYNEQFF. CDR3 in DNA: TGTGCCAGCAGTGTCGGGGCCTACAATGAGCAGTTCTTC.

The gene calls are TRBV7-8 and TRBJ1-5; D might be TRBD1 (6 bases). This CDR3 region has 12 residues. V was trimmed by 0 bases and J by 11 bases, leaving 8 bases between them. Germline CDR1 is SGHVS and CDR2 is FQNEAQ. This CDR3 reads CASSLAGGAQHF. The CDR3, as DNA: TGTGCCAGCAGCTTAGCGGGGGGCGCCCAGCATTTT. The entire variable domain, with the rest obtained from reference TRBV7-8 and TRBJ1-5, is as follows: GAGVSQSPRYKVAKRGQDVALRCDPISGHVSLFWYQQALGQGPEFLTYFQNEAQLDKSGLPSDRFFAERPEGSVSTLKIQRTQQEDSAVYLCASSLAGGAQHFGDGTRLSIL.

The chain links TRBV6-5 to TRBJ1-1, with D possibly matching TRBD1 (6 bases). The V gene's germline CDR1 is MNHEY and CDR2 SVGAGI. V gave up 6 bases and J gave up 3 bases, with 11 bases separating them. The CDR3 is made up of 13 amino acids. CDR3 bases: TGTGCCAGCAGGCGGAGACAGGACACTGAAGCTTTCTTT. Amino acids: CASRRRQDTEAFF.

The rearrangement uses TRBV10-3 and TRBJ1-5; D call uncertain. Germline CDR1 is ENHRY and CDR2 is SYGVKD. Trimming left V 8 bases short and J 0 bases short, with 5 bases between. The CDR3 sequence is 12 residues long. The CDR3 protein is CAISGSNQPQHF. CDR3 nucleotide sequence: TGTGCCATCTCGGGTAGCAATCAGCCCCAGCATTTT.